The clone carrying this T cell receptor (beta chain) was picked up a small number of times. Its matching antigen is unknown. These data are taken from a study of early T cells in non-severe SARS-CoV-2 infection. The wider study: Sequenced material consisted of bulk RNA (from unsorted whole blood), and chains were unpaired.

The TCR library protocol was used to attach unique molecular identifiers. These identifiers were attached to individual cDNA molecules. MiXCR, run by TCRdb on the 5' RACE reads, gives a single entry per CDR3 protein. This table holds 55,000 to 75,000 distinct CDR3 sequences, about 8.4% found once. Trimming took 0 bases from V and 9 from J, leaving 6 bases between them. CDR1 is SGHAT, CDR2 FQNNGV, per germline. The CDR3 runs to 12 residues. Study-level points and caveats: Lookups in VDJdb leaned toward anti-spike CD8 responses and missed private and CD4 specificities.

The genes are TRBV11-2 and TRBJ2-1; D perhaps matches TRBD2 (5 bases). The source is an adult who was a healthcare worker with PCR-confirmed SARS-CoV-2 infection or an uninfected control (not recorded which). The sequenced material came from whole blood. The DNA for the CDR3 is TGTGCCAGCAGCTTAGAGGGGAGTGAGCAGTTCTTC. As protein: CASSLEGSEQFF.